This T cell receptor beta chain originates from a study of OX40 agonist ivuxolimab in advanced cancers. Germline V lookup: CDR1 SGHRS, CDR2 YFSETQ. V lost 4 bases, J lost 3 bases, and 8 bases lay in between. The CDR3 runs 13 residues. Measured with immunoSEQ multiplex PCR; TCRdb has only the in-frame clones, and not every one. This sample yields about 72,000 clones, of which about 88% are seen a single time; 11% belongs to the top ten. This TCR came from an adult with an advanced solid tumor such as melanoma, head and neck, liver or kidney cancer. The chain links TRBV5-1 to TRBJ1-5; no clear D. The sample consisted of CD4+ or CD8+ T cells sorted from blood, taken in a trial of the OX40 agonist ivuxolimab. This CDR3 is CASSLGPNQPQHF. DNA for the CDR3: TGCGCCAGCAGCCTCGGGCCCAATCAGCCCCAGCATTTT.